The 17 T cell receptor beta chains presented below share a single source sample, sequenced in a study of cytomegalovirus exposure and HLA in healthy donors. Use of 60 Vbeta and 13 Jbeta primers characterized the PCR. The table came from immunoSEQ multiplex PCR; TCRdb's copy has only in-frame clones and leaves some out. The data hold about 80,000 clones, with about four fifths observed a single time. The sample comprised PBMCs. The receptors come from a man aged 50-60 years in good health and CMV-seropositive.

V is TRBV6-5 and J is TRBJ1-2, with D unresolved. The CDR3 extends over 15 amino acids. Trimming cost V 4 bases and J 4 bases, with 16 bases left between them. Germline V gene data show CDR1 as MNHEY and CDR2 as SVGAGI. CDR3 region: CASSFQPGPSYGYTF. The CDR3 DNA reads TGTGCCAGCAGTTTCCAGCCGGGTCCGAGCTATGGCTACACCTTC.

This clone was counted a few times. V usage is TRBV5-1 and J usage is TRBJ1-2, with D maybe TRBD1 (6 bases). Germline-derived CDR1 and CDR2 are SGHRS and YFSETQ. Between the trimmed V and J ends, which lost 0 bases and 10 bases, there was a span of 19 bases. This CDR3 is 15 amino acids long. The CDR3 loop is CASSLGPRDTQLYTF. The CDR3 nucleotides read TGCGCCAGCAGCTTGGGGCCCCGGGACACCCAACTCTACACCTTC.

V usage is TRBV13 and J usage is TRBJ2-7, with D maybe TRBD2 (6 bases). This CDR3 spans 13 amino acids. Trimming stripped 2 bases from V and 3 bases from J, with 8 bases between. Per germline, CDR1 PRHDT and CDR2 FYEKMQ (reference sequence). CDR3 nucleotide sequence: TGTGCCAGCAGCTTACGGGAGCGCTACGAGCAGTACTTC. This codes for CASSLRERYEQYF.

In regard to this clone: One end of the junction varies from germline; a read error may be responsible. The rearrangement joins TRBV7-9 to TRBJ2-7; TRBD1 agrees at 9 bases. In germline, CDR1 is SEHNR, CDR2 FQNEAQ (reference sequence). The CDR3 runs 16 residues. The CDR3 region has the DNA TGTTCCAGCAGCTACTCAGCCCGACAGGGGGACTACGAGCAGTACTTC. It is translated as CSSSYSARQGDYEQYF.

J is TRBJ1-1 and V is TRBV19; no clear D. The CDR3 spans 14 residues. V was trimmed by 2 bases and J by 4 bases, leaving 11 bases between them. CDR1 is LNHDA and CDR2 is SQIVND in the germline V gene (reference sequence). The CDR3 loop reads CASSIRGLVTEAFF. The CDR3 DNA follows: TGTGCCAGTAGTATACGTGGGCTGGTCACTGAAGCTTTCTTT.

The chain couples TRBV27 to TRBJ2-5; TRBD1 matches at 11 bases. Germline values: CDR1 MNHEY, CDR2 SMNVEV (reference sequence). V lost 3 bases, J lost 5 bases, and 11 bases stayed unmatched. The CDR3 has 17 amino acids. The CDR3 region is CASSFRGGTGGLETQYF. In nucleotides, the CDR3 is TGTGCCAGCAGTTTCCGGGGTGGGACAGGGGGTTTGGAGACCCAGTACTTC.

The sample holds many counts of this clone. The rearrangement uses TRBV4-1 and TRBJ1-1; D may be TRBD1 (6 bases). CDR1 and CDR2 (germline): MGHRA, YSYEKL. V shed 1 base and J shed 3 bases, with 12 bases lying between them. The CDR3 totals 15 residues. CDR3 DNA: TGCGCCAGCAGCCAAGGTTTTGGGGGCCACACTGAAGCTTTCTTT. Amino acid sequence: CASSQGFGGHTEAFF.

This chain joins TRBV18 and TRBJ1-1, with a possible D match to TRBD1 (6 bases). The CDR3 runs to 14 residues. From germline, CDR1 is KGHSH and CDR2 LQKENI. The V and J ends lost 2 bases and 1 base respectively, with 8 bases between them. The CDR3 spells CASSPSTGNTEAFF. CDR3 nucleotide sequence: TGTGCCAGCTCACCATCGACAGGGAACACTGAAGCTTTCTTT.

The rearrangement links TRBV13 to TRBJ2-1, with 7 bases lining up with TRBD2. The germline gives CDR1 PRHDT, CDR2 FYEKMQ (reference sequence). After removal of 3 bases from V and 6 bases from J, the junction contained 5 bases not matched to a gene. This CDR3 comprises 14 residues. DNA for the CDR3: TGTGCCAGCAGCTTGTGGGAGGGCCCCAATGAGCAGTTCTTC. As protein: CASSLWEGPNEQFF.

This clone was observed once. The rearrangement links TRBV2 to TRBJ2-7; D possibly corresponds to TRBD2 (5 bases). The CDR3 totals 14 residues. In germline, CDR1 is SNHLY, CDR2 FYNNEI. The germline V and J ends were trimmed by 4 bases and 7 bases, with 17 bases remaining between them. CDR3 DNA: TGTGCCAGCAGTGTGAGTCCCGGGATGGGGGAGCAGTACTTC. As protein: CASSVSPGMGEQYF.

V usage is TRBV7-2 and J usage is TRBJ1-2; 7 bases match TRBD1. The trim removed 5 bases at V and 2 bases at J, leaving 5 bases unmatched. Germline V gene sequence: CDR1 SGHTA, CDR2 FQGNSA. CDR3 size: 14 residues. The CDR3 region is CASSEGQRNYGYTF. As DNA, the CDR3 is TGTGCCAGCAGCGAGGGACAGCGAAACTATGGCTACACCTTC.

The chain links TRBV7-2 to TRBJ2-5, with 15 bases lining up with TRBD2. The CDR3 loop spans 17 amino acids. After removal of 4 bases from V and 4 bases from J, the junction contained 7 bases not matched to a gene. Germline V gives CDR1 SGHTA, CDR2 FQGNSA. CDR3 in amino acids: CASSSGLAGGGGETQYF. The CDR3 DNA is TGTGCCAGCAGCTCGGGACTAGCGGGAGGAGGAGGAGAGACCCAGTACTTC.

This rearrangement joins TRBV6-5 to TRBJ2-7, with D tentatively TRBD2 (5 bases). The CDR3 has 15 residues. Trimming cost V 6 bases and J 1 base, with 16 bases left between them. CDR1 MNHEY and CDR2 SVGAGI come from the germline V gene. The CDR3 bases are TGTGCCAGCAGCCGCGATGGACTTGGGTCCTACGAGCAGTACTTC. It specifies CASSRDGLGSYEQYF.

The chain carries TRBV30 and TRBJ2-6, with 9 bases fitting TRBD1. CDR3 length: 17 residues. From germline, CDR1 is GTSNPN and CDR2 SVGIG (reference sequence). V gave up 4 bases and J gave up 2 bases; unmatched junction bases: 9. The CDR3 DNA is TGTGCCTGGATTGCAGGACAGGGGCTCGCTGGGGCCAACGTCCTGACTTTC. Its protein product is CAWIAGQGLAGANVLTF.

The chain is built from TRBV11-2 and TRBJ2-7; the D gene is possibly TRBD2 (5 bases). Germline-derived CDR1 and CDR2 are SGHAT and FQNNGV. The CDR3 loop spans 13 amino acids. Deletions cut 3 bases from V and 4 bases from J, with 10 bases between. The DNA for the CDR3 is TGTGCCAGCAGCTTCGGACTGAATTACGAGCAGTACTTC. It yields the protein CASSFGLNYEQYF.

As for this clone: The junction shows a germline mismatch at one end, possibly a read error. The V gene is TRBV25-1, the J gene TRBJ1-2; D is possibly TRBD1 (5 bases). Germline values: CDR1 MGHDK, CDR2 SYGVNS. This CDR3 region has 15 residues. The CDR3 loop is CASSEAGGLNHGYIF. CDR3 nucleotides: TGTGCCAGCAGTGAAGCGGGGGGTTTAAATCATGGCTACATCTTC.

Concerning this clone itself: Compared with germline, one end of the junction differs, possibly owing to a read error. The chain links TRBV7-2 to TRBJ2-3; 10 bases are a match to TRBD2. CDR3 length: 16 residues. Germline V gene data show CDR1 as SGHTA and CDR2 as FQGNSA. CDR3 DNA: TGTGCCAGCAGCTTAAGACCTAGCGGGAGCGCAGATGCGCAGTATTTT. Translated, it gives CASSLRPSGSADAQYF. Drawing the rest from reference TRBV7-2 and TRBJ2-3, the complete variable domain is GAGVSQSPSNKVTEKGKDVELRCDPISGHTALYWYRQSLGQGLEFLIYFQGNSAPDKSGLPSDRFSAERTGGSVSTLTIQRTQQEDSAVYLCASSLRPSGSADAQYFGPGTRLTVL.